This T cell receptor beta chain originates from a study of vaccination and CD4 T cells after COVID-19. As for the study in general: Median time from COVID diagnosis to post-COVID sampling was 101 days (35 to 161). Findings and caveats of the study: Median reactive clonotypes, those recognizing SARS-CoV-2, rose from about 20 to 38, not significantly.

This clonotype was counted only a few times. No antigen is known for it. An Oncomine TCR Beta short-read assay was used to sequence the DNA from cultured CD4+ T cells. TCRdb redid the calling of the PCR reads with MiXCR, one entry per CDR3 protein. Of about 19,000 distinct CDR3 sequences in the sample, 50% to 60% were seen once. This CDR3 spans 14 amino acids. V lost 0 bases and J lost 8, with 11 bases in between. Germline CDR1 is SGHAT and CDR2 is FQNNGV. Treatment meaning: approximately 9-day PBMC culture with coronavirus spike peptide pools or control peptides (ViraFEST assay). The TCR sequence derives from a human donor who had recovered from COVID-19. The chain is built from TRBV11-2 and TRBJ1-5; D is possibly TRBD1 (5 bases). The specimen comprised CD4+ T cells from blood, cultured in vitro, sampled after SARS-CoV-2 vaccination. The CDR3 DNA reads TGTGCCAGCAGCTTAGAGGGGCCTTCTAAGCCCCAGCATTTT. As protein: CASSLEGPSKPQHF.